This T cell receptor (beta chain) was identified during a study of human T cells and chemical hapten exposure. The germline CDR1 and CDR2 sequences are KGHSH and LQKENI. The length of the CDR3 is 15 residues. Stated time point: healthy volunteer bleed at 6 weeks. Total RNA was isolated from unfractionated whole blood. The sample holds many counts of this clonotype. Relative to the germline gene, one junction end is altered; a read error may explain this. TCRdb redid the calling of the RACE reads with MiXCR, one entry per CDR3 protein. The sample includes about 65,000 distinct CDR3 sequences, under 7.5% of them seen just once.

The V gene is TRBV18, the J gene TRBJ2-1, with 13 bases identical to TRBD2. The source is a female donor in good health. Some clones in this sample may be carry-over from other donors' samples. Sequencing was performed on whole blood. The CDR3 region is CASSPRLAGGDEQFF. The CDR3 nucleotides read TGTGCCAGCTCTCCACGACTAGCGGGGGGCGATGAGCAGTTCTTC.